This T cell receptor (beta chain) originates from a study of PD-L1 blockade in urothelial cancer. The assay was immunoSEQ multiplex PCR, and TCRdb's table has in-frame clones only and misses some. The top ten hold about 15% of the sample, which has roughly 50,000 clones, roughly nine tenths seen once. V was trimmed by 2 bases and J by 2 bases, leaving 9 bases between them. CDR1 and CDR2 from the germline V gene are SEHNR and FQNEAQ (reference sequence). The CDR3 covers 14 residues. Indicated time point: pretreatment peripheral blood. This clone appeared a single time. The chain employs TRBV7-9 and TRBJ2-5; no clear D. The clonotype comes from a woman aged 55-69 years with urothelial cancer. The specimen comprised PBMCs, sampled around atezolizumab (anti-PD-L1) treatment. The CDR3 nucleotides read TGTGCCAGCAGCTTACGTAGTCTACAAGAGACCCAGTACTTC. It codes for CASSLRSLQETQYF.